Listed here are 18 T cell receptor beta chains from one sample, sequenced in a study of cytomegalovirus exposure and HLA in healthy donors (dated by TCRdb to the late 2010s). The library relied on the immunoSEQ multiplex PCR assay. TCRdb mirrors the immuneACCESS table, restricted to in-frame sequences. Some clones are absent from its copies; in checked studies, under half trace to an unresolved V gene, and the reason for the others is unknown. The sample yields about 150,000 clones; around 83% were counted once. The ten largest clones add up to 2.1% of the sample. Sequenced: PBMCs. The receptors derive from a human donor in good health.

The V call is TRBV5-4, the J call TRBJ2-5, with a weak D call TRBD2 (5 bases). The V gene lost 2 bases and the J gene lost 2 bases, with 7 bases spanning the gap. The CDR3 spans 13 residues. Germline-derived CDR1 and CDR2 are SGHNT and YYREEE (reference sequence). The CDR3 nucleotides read TGTGCCAGCAGCTTACGGGGTCAAGAGACCCAGTACTTC. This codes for CASSLRGQETQYF. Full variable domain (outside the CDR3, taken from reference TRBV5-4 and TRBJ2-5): ETGVTQSPTHLIKTRGQQVTLRCSSQSGHNTVSWYQQALGQGPQFIFQYYREEENGRGNFPPRFSGLQFPNYSSELNVNALELDDSALYLCASSLRGQETQYFGPGTRLLVL.

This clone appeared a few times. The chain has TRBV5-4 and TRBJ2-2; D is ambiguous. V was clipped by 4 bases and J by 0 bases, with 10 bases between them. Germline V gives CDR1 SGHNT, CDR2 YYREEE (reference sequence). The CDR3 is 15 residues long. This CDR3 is CASSAWATNTGELFF. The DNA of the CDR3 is TGTGCCAGCAGCGCCTGGGCTACGAACACCGGGGAGCTGTTTTTT.

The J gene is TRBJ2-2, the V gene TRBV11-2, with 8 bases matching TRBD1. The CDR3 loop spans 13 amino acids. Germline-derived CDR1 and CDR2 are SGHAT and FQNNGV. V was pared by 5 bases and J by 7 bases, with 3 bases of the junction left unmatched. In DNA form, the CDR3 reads TGTGCCAGCAGCCGACAGGGGATCGGGGAGCTGTTTTTT. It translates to CASSRQGIGELFF.

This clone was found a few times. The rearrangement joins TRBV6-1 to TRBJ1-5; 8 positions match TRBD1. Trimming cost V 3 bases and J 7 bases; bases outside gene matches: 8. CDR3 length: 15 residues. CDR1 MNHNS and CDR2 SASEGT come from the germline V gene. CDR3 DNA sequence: TGTGCCAGCAGTGAGCTGACAGGGGTCAACCAGCCCCAGCATTTT. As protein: CASSELTGVNQPQHF.

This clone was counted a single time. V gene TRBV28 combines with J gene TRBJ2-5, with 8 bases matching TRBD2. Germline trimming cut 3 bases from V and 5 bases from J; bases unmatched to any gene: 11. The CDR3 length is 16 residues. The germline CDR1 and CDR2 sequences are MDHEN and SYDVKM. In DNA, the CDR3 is TGTGCCAGCAGTTTGAAGCGGGAGCTAATGGGGGAGACCCAGTACTTC. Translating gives CASSLKRELMGETQYF.

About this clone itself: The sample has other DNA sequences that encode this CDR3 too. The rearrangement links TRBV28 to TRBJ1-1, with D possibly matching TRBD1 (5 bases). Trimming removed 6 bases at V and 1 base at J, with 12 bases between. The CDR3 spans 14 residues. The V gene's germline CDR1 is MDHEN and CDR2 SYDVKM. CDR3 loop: CASSSGRGNTEAFF. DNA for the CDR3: TGTGCCAGCAGCTCAGGGAGGGGGAACACTGAAGCTTTCTTT.

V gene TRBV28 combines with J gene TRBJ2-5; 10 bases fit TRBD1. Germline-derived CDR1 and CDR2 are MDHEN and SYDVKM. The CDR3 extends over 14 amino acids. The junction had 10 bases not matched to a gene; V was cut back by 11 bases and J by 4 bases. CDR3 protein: CACKTGGSGETQYF. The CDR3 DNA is TGTGCCTGCAAGACAGGGGGCAGTGGAGAGACCCAGTACTTC.

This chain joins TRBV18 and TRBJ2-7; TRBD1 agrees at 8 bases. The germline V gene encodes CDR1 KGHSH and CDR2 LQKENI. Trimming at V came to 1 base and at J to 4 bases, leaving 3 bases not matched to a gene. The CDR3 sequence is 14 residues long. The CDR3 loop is CASSPQTGGYEQYF. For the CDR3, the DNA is TGTGCCAGCTCACCACAAACAGGGGGATACGAGCAGTACTTC.

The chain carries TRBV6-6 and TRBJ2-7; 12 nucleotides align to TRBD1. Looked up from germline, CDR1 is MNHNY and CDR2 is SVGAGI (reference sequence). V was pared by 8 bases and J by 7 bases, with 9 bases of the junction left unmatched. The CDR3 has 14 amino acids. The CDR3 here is CASLEGQGAREQYF. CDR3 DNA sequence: TGTGCCAGCTTAGAGGGACAGGGGGCGAGAGAGCAGTACTTC.

The CDR3 is CASSSKTGDEQYF. CDR3 sequence (DNA): TGTGCCAGCAGTTCCAAGACCGGAGACGAGCAGTACTTC. V is TRBV27 and J is TRBJ2-7; D call uncertain. The CDR3 has 13 amino acids. From germline, CDR1 is MNHEY and CDR2 SMNVEV (reference sequence). The V and J ends lost 4 bases and 5 bases respectively, with 12 bases between them.

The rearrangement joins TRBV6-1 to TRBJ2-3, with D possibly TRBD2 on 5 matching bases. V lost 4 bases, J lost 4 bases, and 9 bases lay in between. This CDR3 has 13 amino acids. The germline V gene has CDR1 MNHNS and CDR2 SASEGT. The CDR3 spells CASSAGSADTQYF. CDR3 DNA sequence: TGTGCCAGCAGTGCGGGGTCGGCAGATACGCAGTATTTT.

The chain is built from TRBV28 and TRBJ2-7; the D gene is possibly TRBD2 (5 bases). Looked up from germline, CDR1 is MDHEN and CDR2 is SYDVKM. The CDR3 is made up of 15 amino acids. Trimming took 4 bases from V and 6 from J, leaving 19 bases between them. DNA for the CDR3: TGTGCCAGCAGTTCCCCCGGAGTGAGGGCGAGCGAGCAGTACTTC. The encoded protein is CASSSPGVRASEQYF.

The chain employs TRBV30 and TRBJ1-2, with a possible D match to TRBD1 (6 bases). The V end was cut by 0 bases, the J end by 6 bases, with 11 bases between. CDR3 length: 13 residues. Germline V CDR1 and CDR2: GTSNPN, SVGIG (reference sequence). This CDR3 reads CAWSVQGGNGYTF. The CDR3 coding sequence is TGTGCCTGGAGTGTACAAGGGGGAAATGGCTACACCTTC.

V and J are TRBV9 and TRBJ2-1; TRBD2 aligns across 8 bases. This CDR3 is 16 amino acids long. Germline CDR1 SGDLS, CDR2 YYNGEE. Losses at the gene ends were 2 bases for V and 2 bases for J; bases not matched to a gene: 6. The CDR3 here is CASSVGSGGPYNEQFF. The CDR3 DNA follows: TGTGCCAGCAGCGTCGGGTCGGGAGGGCCCTACAATGAGCAGTTCTTC.

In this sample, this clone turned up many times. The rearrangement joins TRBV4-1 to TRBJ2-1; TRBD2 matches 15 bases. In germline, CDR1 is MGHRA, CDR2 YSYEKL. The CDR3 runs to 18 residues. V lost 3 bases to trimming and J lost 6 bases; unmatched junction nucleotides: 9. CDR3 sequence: CASSQIDMGLAGGNEQFF. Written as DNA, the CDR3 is TGCGCCAGCAGCCAGATAGATATGGGACTAGCGGGGGGCAATGAGCAGTTCTTC.

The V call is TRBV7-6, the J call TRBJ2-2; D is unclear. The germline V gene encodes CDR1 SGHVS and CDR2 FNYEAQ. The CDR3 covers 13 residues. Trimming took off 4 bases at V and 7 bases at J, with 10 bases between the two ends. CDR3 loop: CASSYYDHGELFF. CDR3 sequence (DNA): TGTGCCAGCAGCTACTACGATCACGGGGAGCTGTTTTTT.

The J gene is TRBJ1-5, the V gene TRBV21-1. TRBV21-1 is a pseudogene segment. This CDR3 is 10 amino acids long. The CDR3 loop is CAQRDQPQHF. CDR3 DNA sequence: TGTGCCCAGCGGGATCAGCCCCAGCATTTT.

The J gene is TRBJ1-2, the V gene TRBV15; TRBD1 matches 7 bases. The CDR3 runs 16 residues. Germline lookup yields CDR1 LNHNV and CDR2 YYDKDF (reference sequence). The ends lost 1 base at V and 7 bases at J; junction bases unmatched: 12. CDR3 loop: CATSRVNPGQSPGYTF. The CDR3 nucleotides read TGTGCCACCAGCAGAGTAAATCCGGGACAGAGCCCTGGCTACACCTTC.